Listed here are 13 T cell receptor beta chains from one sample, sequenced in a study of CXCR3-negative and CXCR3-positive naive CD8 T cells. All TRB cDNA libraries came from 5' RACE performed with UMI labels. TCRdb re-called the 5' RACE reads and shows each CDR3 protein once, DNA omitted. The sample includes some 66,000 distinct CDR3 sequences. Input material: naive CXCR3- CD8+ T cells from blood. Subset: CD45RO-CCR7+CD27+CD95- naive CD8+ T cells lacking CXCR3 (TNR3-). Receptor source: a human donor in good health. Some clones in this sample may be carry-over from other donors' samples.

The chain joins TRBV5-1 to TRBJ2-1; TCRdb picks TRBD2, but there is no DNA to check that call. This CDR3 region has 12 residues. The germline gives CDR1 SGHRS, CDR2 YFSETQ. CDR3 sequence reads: CATQAGPNEQFF. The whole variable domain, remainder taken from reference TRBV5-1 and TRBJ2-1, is KAGVTQTPRYLIKTRGQQVTLSCSPISGHRSVSWYQQTPGQGLQFLFEYFSETQRNKGNFPGRFSGRQFSNSRSEMNVSTLELGDSALYLCATQAGPNEQFFGPGTRLTVL.

CDR3 in amino acids: CASSLGGTLEGNEQFF. J is TRBJ2-1 and V is TRBV7-7; the TRBD2 assignment by TCRdb is unverifiable without DNA. Germline CDR1 and CDR2: SSHAT and FNYEAQ (reference sequence). The CDR3 totals 16 residues. Based on the CDR3 plus reference TRBV7-7 and TRBJ2-1, the full variable domain is GAGVSQSPRYKVTKRGQDVTLRCDPISSHATLYWYQQALGQGPEFLTYFNYEAQPDKSGLPSDRFSAERPEGSISTLTIQRTEQRDSAMYRCASSLGGTLEGNEQFFGPGTRLTVL.

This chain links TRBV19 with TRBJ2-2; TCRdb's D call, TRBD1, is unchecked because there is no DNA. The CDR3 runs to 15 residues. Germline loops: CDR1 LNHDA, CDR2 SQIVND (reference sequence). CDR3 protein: CATSAGQGDTGELFF.

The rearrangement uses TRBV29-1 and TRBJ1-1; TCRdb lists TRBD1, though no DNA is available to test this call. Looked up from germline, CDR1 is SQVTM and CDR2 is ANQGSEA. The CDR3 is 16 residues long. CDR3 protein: CSVEDPRGEVNTEAFF.

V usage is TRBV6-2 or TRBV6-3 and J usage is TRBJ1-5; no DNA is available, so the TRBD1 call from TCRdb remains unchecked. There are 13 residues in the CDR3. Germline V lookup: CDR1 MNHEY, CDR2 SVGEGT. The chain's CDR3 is CASSAGQNQPQHF.

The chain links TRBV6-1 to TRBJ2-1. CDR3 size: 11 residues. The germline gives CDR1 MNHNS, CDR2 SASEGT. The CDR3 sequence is CASSEWDEQFF.

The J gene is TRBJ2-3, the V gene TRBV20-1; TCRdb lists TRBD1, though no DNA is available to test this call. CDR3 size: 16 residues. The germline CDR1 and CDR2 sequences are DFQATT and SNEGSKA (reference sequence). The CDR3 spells CSGSRTRNLYTDTQYF.

This CDR3 reads CASSLTRPANYGYTF. The chain links TRBV7-3 to TRBJ1-2. The V gene's germline CDR1 is SGHTA and CDR2 FQGTGA. CDR3 length: 15 amino acids.

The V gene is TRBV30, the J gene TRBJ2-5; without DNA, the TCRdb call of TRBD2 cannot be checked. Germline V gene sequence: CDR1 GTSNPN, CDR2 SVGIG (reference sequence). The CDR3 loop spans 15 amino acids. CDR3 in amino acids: CAWSVGAGGGETQYF.

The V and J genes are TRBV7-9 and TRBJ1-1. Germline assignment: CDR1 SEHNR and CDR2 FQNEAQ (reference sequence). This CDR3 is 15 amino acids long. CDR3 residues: CASSLSRFGNTEAFF.

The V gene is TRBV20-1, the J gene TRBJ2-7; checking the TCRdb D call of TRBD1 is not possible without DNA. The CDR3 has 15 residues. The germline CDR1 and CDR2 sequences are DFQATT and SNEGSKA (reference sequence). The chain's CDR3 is CSARSRDRAPYEQYF.

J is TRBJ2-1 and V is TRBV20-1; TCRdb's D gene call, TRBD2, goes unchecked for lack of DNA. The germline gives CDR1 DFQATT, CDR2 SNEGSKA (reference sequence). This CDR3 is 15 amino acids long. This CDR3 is CSARALGSQYNEQFF.

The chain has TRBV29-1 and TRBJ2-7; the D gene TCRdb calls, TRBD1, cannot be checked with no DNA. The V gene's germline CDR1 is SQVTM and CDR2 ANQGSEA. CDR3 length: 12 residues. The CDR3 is CSARQETYEQYF.